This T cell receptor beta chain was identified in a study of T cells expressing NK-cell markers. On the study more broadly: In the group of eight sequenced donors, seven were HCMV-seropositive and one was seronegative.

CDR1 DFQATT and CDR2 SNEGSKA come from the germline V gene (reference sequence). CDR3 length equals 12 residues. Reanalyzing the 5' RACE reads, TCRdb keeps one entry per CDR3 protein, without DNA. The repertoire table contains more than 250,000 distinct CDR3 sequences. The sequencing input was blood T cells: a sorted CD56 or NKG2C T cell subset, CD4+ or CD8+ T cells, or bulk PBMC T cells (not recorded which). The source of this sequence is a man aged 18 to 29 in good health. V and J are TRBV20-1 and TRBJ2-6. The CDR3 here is CSTAGGANVLTF.